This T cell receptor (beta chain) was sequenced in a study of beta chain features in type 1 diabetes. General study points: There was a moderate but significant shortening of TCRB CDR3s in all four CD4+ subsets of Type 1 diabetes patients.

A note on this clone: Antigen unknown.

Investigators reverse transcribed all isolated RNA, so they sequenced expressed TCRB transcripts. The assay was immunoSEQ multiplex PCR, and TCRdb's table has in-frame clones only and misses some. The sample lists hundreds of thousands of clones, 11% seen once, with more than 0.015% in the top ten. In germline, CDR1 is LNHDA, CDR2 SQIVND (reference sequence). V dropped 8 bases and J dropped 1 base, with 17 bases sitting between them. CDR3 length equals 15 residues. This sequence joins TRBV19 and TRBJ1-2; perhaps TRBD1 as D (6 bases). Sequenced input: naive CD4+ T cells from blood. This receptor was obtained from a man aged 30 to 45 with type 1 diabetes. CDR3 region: CASHSRQDGNYGYTF. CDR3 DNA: TGTGCCAGTCATAGTAGACAGGATGGTAACTATGGCTACACCTTC.